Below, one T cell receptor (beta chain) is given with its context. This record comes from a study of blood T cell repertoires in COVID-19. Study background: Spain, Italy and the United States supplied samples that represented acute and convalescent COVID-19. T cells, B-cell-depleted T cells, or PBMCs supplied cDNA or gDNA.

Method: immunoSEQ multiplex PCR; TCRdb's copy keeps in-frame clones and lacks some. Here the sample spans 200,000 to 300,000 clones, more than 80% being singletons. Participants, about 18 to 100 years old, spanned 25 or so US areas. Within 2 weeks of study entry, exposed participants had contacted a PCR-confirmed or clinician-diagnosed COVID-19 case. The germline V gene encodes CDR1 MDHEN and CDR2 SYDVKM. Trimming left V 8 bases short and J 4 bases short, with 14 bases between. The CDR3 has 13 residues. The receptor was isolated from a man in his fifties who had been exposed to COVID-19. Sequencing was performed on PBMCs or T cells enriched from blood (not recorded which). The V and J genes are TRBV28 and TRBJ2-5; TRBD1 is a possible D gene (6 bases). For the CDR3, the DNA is TGTGCCAGCCAAAGGGGGTCCCGAGAGACCCAGTACTTC. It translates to CASQRGSRETQYF.